This T cell receptor (beta chain) is drawn from a study of shared clonotypes between healthy human individuals (dated by TCRdb to about 2020). About the investigation overall: A couple of women and three men aged 18 to 49 years were included in the cohort. To increase sequencing depth and limit assay-specific biases, different laboratories used diverse techniques to prepare libraries and sequence TCR repertoires. Per donor, leukapheresis produced somewhere between about 0.9 and 10 billion PBMCs. Blood TCR repertoires of five healthy adults were deeply sequenced to estimate repertoire size and the extent of clonotype sharing between individuals.

General findings and caveats noted by the study authors: Because the study included a small number of donors, the genetic and exposure-history diversity represented was limited. Based on pairwise subsampling, the degree of clonotype sharing among donors was expected to be affected by sequencing depth. Only blood was sampled, and tissue TCR repertoires likely differ from those in blood.

Using the deep immunoSEQ assay, TCR CDR3 regions were amplified from genomic DNA by multiplex PCR. Genomic DNA extracted from each cell subset was distributed evenly over all wells of several immunoSEQ 96-well plates, and each plate served as one replicate. Each replicate PCR for unsorted PBMC received 300 to 350 ng genomic DNA, equal to about 30,000 T cell genomes. Ten immunoSEQ deep assay plates were used to sequence unsorted PBMC genomic DNA. The purified libraries were quantified using a Qubit 3.0 fluorometer, sized with a Bioanalyzer 2100, and then quantified again using the KAPA Library Quantification kit. Every immunoSEQ 96-well plate was sequenced on a separate single-read 150-cycle Illumina NextSeq 550 flow cell. Per the source publication's procedure: Because the immunoSEQ output included only junctional sequences and no quality scores, the filtering could not be the same as the filtering used for full-length reads. Sequences were annotated with PyIR, a Python wrapper for IgBLAST v1.9, using IMGT germline references to assign V/J genes and CDR3. Reads were filtered out if the reads had weak V/J assignments (E-value above 1e-6), no CDR3, stop codons, out-of-frame junctions, or ambiguous translated residues. V3J clonotypes were defined as sequences sharing the same inferred V gene, J gene, and CDR3 amino acid sequence. Percentage overlap between repertoires was calculated by dividing the number of shared unique clonotypes by the size of the smaller repertoire. Three approaches were used to assess repertoire richness: RTK rarefaction, the Chao1 estimator, and Recon v2.1 estimates of unobserved clonotypes. The table was pulled from immuneACCESS by TCRdb, which kept in-frame rearrangements only. Such tables lose some clones; where checked, under half of the loss comes from unresolved V genes, and the rest has no known cause. V and J calls and clone size are given by that table; D and trimming were obtained from the DNA. Counted in this sample were 400,000 to 500,000 clones; about 80% of them appeared once. Of the sample, roughly 12% falls within the top ten clones.

About this clone: There is no known antigen for this receptor. Base quality data are lacking; no much larger clone is found one base away.

Healthy HIV-negative adults with no recently reported acute infections or vaccinations were included as donors. Every donor was a Caucasian adult residing in Nashville, Tennessee, USA. For unsorted samples, about 90 million PBMCs were counted, and genomic DNA was extracted using the QIAamp DNA Blood Mini kit. Blood was collected by leukapheresis, and PBMCs were isolated by Ficoll-Histopaque density gradient centrifugation and then cryopreserved in liquid nitrogen vapor phase. Including the terminal cysteine and phenylalanine, the CDR3 comprises 16 residues. The kept DNA is CDR3 alone, 48 bases in frame from the first base. Relative to germline, V is missing 0 bases and J is missing 0 bases, with 4 bases of the junction outside any gene match. CDR1 and CDR2 (SGHVS, FQNEAQ) derive from the germline V gene.

The TCR sequence derives from a woman in her thirties or forties in good health. Some clones in this sample may be carry-over from other donors' samples. The V gene is TRBV7-8 and the J gene is TRBJ1-1, with 7 junctional bases fitting TRBD1. Specimen: PBMCs. The sequence in DNA is TGTGCCAGCAGCTTAGCGAGACAGGGTCTGAACACTGAAGCTTTCTTT. The resulting protein is CASSLARQGLNTEAFF.